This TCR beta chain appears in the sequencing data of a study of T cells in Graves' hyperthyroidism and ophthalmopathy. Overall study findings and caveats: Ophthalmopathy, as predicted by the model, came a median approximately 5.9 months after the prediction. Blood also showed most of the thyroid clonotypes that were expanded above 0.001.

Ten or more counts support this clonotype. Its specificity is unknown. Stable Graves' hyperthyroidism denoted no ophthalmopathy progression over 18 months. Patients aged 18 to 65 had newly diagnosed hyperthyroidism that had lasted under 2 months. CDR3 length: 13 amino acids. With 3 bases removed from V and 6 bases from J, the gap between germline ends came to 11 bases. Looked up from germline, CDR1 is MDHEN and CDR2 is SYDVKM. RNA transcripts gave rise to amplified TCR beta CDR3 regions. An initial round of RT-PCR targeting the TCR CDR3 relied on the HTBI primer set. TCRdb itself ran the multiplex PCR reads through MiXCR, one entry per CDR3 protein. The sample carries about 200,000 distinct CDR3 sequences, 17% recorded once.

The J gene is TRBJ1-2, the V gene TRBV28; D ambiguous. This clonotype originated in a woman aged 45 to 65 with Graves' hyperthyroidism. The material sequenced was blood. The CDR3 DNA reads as TGTGCCAGCAGTTTCCGGGGAGCGGATGGCTACACCTTC. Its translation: CASSFRGADGYTF.